This is a list of T cell receptor beta chains from one sample in a study of tumor-infiltrating lymphocytes in primary liver carcinoma. In TCRdb, the multiplex PCR reads were re-called with MiXCR into one record per CDR3 protein. The sample has fewer than 80,000 distinct CDR3 sequences, roughly two thirds seen once. Sequenced material: tumor-adjacent normal liver tissue. The source is a man in his forties with primary liver carcinoma and hepatitis B virus infection. The CDR3 runs from the conserved cysteine through the conserved F or W. D genes are given only for firm matches. Part of the rows lack a size; the others show once, few, many or a class for expanded clones.

V	J	size	D	CDR3	DNA
TRBV29-1	TRBJ1-1	.	.	CNVKPDWNTEAFF	TGCAACGTTAAACCGGACTGGAACACCGAAGCTTTCTTT
TRBV11-2	TRBJ2-7	.	TRBD2	CASSFGLAGAYERYF	TGTGCCAGCAGCTTCGGACTAGCGGGGGCCTACGAGCGGTATTTC
TRBV10-3	TRBJ2-7	.	.	CAISVAGQEQYF	TGTGCCATCAGTGTAGCCGGGCAGGAACAGTACTTC
TRBV10-2	TRBJ2-1	.	.	CASSTRRSRIADEQFF	TGCGCCAGCAGCACCCGACGTAGCAGGATTGCGGATGAGCAGTTCTTC
TRBV7-9	TRBJ2-7	.	.	CASSIEGRGYEQYF	TGTGCCAGCAGCATAGAAGGGCGCGGATACGAGCAGTACTTC
TRBV11-3	TRBJ2-1	few	.	CASSRTTFRQFF	TGTGCCAGCAGCAGAACAACCTTTAGGCAGTTCTTC
TRBV6-5	TRBJ2-1	.	.	CASSYGGNFNNEQFF	TGTGCCAGCAGCTACGGAGGCAACTTTAACAATGAGCAGTTCTTC
TRBV7-9	TRBJ2-2	many	.	CASSFMDTGELFF	TGTGCCAGCAGCTTTATGGACACCGGGGAGCTGTTTTTT
TRBV29-1	TRBJ1-2	.	.	CSVVYGNAYTF	TGCAGCGTTGTCTACGGGAATGCCTACACCTTC
TRBV6-1	TRBJ1-2	many	.	CASSEQAGLNYGYTF	TGTGCCAGCAGTGAGCAGGCAGGCCTAAACTATGGCTACACCTTC
TRBV11-1	TRBJ2-2	.	.	CASIPSLDNGELFF	TGTGCCAGCATACCGAGCCTTGACAACGGGGAGCTGTTTTTT
TRBV14	TRBJ2-7	.	.	CASSQDYGSYEHYF	TGTGCAAGCAGCCAAGACTATGGTTCCTACGAGCACTACTTC
TRBV11-1	TRBJ2-1	.	.	CASREGAILSNEQFF	TGTGCTAGTAGGGAGGGGGCAATCCTCTCCAATGAGCAGTTCTTC
TRBV6-6	TRBJ2-3	.	TRBD1	CASSYTAQGADAQYF	TGTGCCAGCAGTTACACGGCACAGGGGGCAGATGCGCAGTATTTT
TRBV6-1	TRBJ1-1	.	.	CATQEVNTEAFF	TGTGCCACACAGGAGGTGAACACTGAAGCTTTCTTT
TRBV29-1	TRBJ2-5	.	.	CSVGLVSPGHRPEETQYF	TGCAGCGTTGGGTTGGTCAGTCCGGGACATAGGCCCGAGGAGACCCAGTACTTC
TRBV19	TRBJ2-2	many	TRBD1	CASSIGTGTGELFF	TGTGCCAGTAGTATCGGGACAGGGACCGGGGAGCTGTTTTTT
TRBV11-2	TRBJ2-1	.	TRBD2	CASSPASGAGLSSYDEQFF	TGTGCCAGCAGCCCAGCTAGCGGAGCCGGTCTGAGCTCCTACGATGAACAGTTCTTC
TRBV11-1	TRBJ2-1	.	.	CASRKGTILSNEQFF	TGTGCCAGTAGGAAGGGGACGATCCTCTCCAATGAGCAGTTCTTC
TRBV7-9	TRBJ2-1	many	.	CASSFSLRVDNEQFF	TGTGCCAGCAGCTTTTCTTTAAGGGTAGACAATGAGCAGTTCTTC
TRBV28	TRBJ2-7	.	.	CASSFRGAAYEQYF	TGTGCCAGCAGTTTTCGCGGAGCGGCCTACGAGCAGTACTTC
TRBV29-1	TRBJ2-2	few	TRBD2	CSVGTSASDIGELFF	TGCAGCGTTGGGACTAGCGCGTCGGACATCGGGGAGCTGTTTTTT
TRBV6-5	TRBJ2-7	.	.	CTNSYAESYEQYF	TGTACCAACAGTTACGCAGAGTCCTACGAGCAGTACTTC
TRBV11-2	TRBJ2-3	.	TRBD2	CASSAGTSDTDTQYF	TGTGCCAGCAGCGCCGGGACTAGCGACACAGATACGCAGTATTTT
TRBV5-4	TRBJ2-5	few	.	CASSSAQVGETQYF	TGTGCCAGCAGCTCAGCGCAGGTGGGGGAGACCCAGTACTTC
TRBV12-3/TRBV12-4	TRBJ2-5	.	.	CASSERPIQETQYF	TGTGCCAGCAGTGAGCGGCCAATCCAAGAGACCCAGTACTTC
TRBV7-3	TRBJ2-6	.	.	CASSPGGAKVLTF	TGTGCCAGCAGTCCGGGTGGGGCCAAGGTCCTGACTTTC
TRBV6-1	TRBJ1-4	many	TRBD1	CASSERFGTGGWSDEKLFF	TGTGCCAGCAGTGAACGGTTCGGGACAGGGGGCTGGAGTGATGAAAAACTGTTTTTT
TRBV6-6	TRBJ2-7	.	.	CASSHDTYGSYKQYF	TGTGCCAGCAGTCACGACACCTACGGGAGTTACAAGCAGTACTTC
TRBV11-2	TRBJ2-1	.	.	CASSFVEGSEQFF	TGTGCCAGCAGTTTCGTGGAGGGAAGTGAGCAGTTCTTC
TRBV4-3	TRBJ1-1	many	.	CASSPGPRENTEAFF	TGCGCCAGCAGCCCGGGACCCCGAGAGAACACTGAAGCTTTCTTT
TRBV11-1	TRBJ2-5	.	.	CASSGQMEMETKYF	TGTGCCAGCAGTGGACAGATGGAGATGGAGACCAAGTACTTC
TRBV10-2	TRBJ1-6	.	.	CASTPHPGTVDSPLHF	TGCGCCAGCACCCCCCATCCGGGGACGGTGGACTCACCCCTCCACTTT
TRBV4-1	TRBJ2-1	.	.	CARSQDGLSQNEQSF	TGCGCCAGGAGCCAAGATGGGCTATCACAAAATGAGCAGTCCTTC
TRBV10-3	TRBJ2-7	.	TRBD1	CAIPPGQGSYEQHF	TGTGCCATACCACCGGGACAGGGGTCCTACGAGCAGCACTTC
TRBV2	TRBJ2-7	few	TRBD2	CASTMGLAMAYEQYF	TGTGCCAGCACCATGGGACTAGCGATGGCCTACGAGCAGTACTTC
TRBV4-2	TRBJ2-7	.	.	CASIQALAIHYEQYF	TGTGCCAGCATCCAAGCTCTGGCGATCCACTACGAGCAGTACTTC